A selection of T cell receptor beta chains follows, all from one sample in a study of shared clonotypes between healthy human individuals. The protocol was immunoSEQ multiplex PCR, while the TCRdb copy is restricted to in-frame clones and leaves out a portion. The sample lists around 2.1 million clones; 90% to 97% were seen once. Sequenced: naive CD4+ T cells sorted from blood. The receptors come from a man younger than 30 in good health. Both conserved end residues are part of each CDR3. D genes are given only for firm matches. A row's size may be missing; if present it is once, few, many or a size class.

D gene	clone size	V gene	J gene	CDR3 protein	CDR3 DNA
TRBD2	.	TRBV18	TRBJ2-2	CASSPPGGLVTGELFF	TGTGCCAGCTCACCGCCGGGGGGGCTCGTCACCGGGGAGCTGTTTTTT
.	once	TRBV18	TRBJ1-1	CASSPPAGDTEAFF	TGTGCCAGCTCACCACCGGCAGGGGATACTGAAGCTTTCTTT
.	once	TRBV7-2	TRBJ1-2	CASSLGGPSSEGYTF	TGTGCCAGCAGCTTAGGGGGACCCAGCTCAGAAGGCTACACCTTC
.	.	TRBV10-3	TRBJ2-5	CAISGTFRGETQYF	TGTGCCATCAGTGGGACCTTTCGGGGGGAGACCCAGTACTTC
.	.	TRBV18	TRBJ1-5	CASSPRGVRGQPQHF	TGTGCCAGCTCACCCAGGGGCGTAAGAGGTCAGCCCCAGCATTTT
TRBD2	.	TRBV7-2	TRBJ2-5	CASSFTSGGETQYF	TGTGCCAGCAGCTTTACTAGCGGGGGAGAGACCCAGTACTTC
.	.	TRBV10-3	TRBJ2-2	CAIQYNTGELFF	TGTGCCATCCAGTATAACACCGGGGAGCTGTTTTTT
.	.	TRBV6-1	TRBJ2-5	CASSARRETQYF	TGTGCCAGCAGTGCGAGGCGAGAGACCCAGTACTTC
.	.	TRBV28	TRBJ2-1	CASSLAGLREFF	TGTGCCAGCAGTTTAGCGGGCCTAAGGGAGTTCTTC
.	.	TRBV10-3	TRBJ1-6	CAISDGVDSPLHF	TGTGCCATCAGTGATGGGGTCGATTCACCCCTCCACTTT
.	.	TRBV18	TRBJ1-1	CASSPQGERTEAFF	TGTGCCAGCTCACCACAGGGGGAACGAACTGAAGCTTTCTTT
.	.	TRBV14	TRBJ2-2	CASRPPNTGELFF	TGTGCCAGCAGACCCCCGAACACCGGGGAGCTGTTTTTT
TRBD2	.	TRBV18	TRBJ2-1	CASSPQAGGLYNEQFF	TGTGCCAGCTCACCTCAAGCGGGAGGCCTTTACAATGAGCAGTTCTTC
.	.	TRBV2	TRBJ2-3	CASSNEHTDTQYF	TGTGCCAGCAGCAATGAACACACAGATACGCAGTATTTT
.	.	TRBV9	TRBJ1-5	CASSVTGALNQPQHF	TGTGCCAGCAGCGTAACTGGGGCGCTAAATCAGCCCCAGCATTTT
.	.	TRBV5-4	TRBJ2-1	CASSLGGNEQFF	TGTGCCAGCAGCTTGGGAGGCAATGAGCAGTTCTTC
TRBD1	.	TRBV5-6	TRBJ2-7	CASSLGDRGRYEQYF	TGTGCCAGCAGCTTGGGGGACAGGGGGCGTTACGAGCAGTACTTC
.	.	TRBV4-1	TRBJ2-5	CASSYRDWYQETQYF	TGCGCCAGCAGCTACCGGGACTGGTACCAAGAGACCCAGTACTTC
.	.	TRBV2	TRBJ1-2	CASSDRSPLAYGYTF	TGTGCCAGCAGTGATCGATCGCCGCTAGCCTATGGCTACACCTTC
TRBD1	.	TRBV7-9	TRBJ2-7	CASSSGTVSSEQYF	TGTGCCAGCAGCTCCGGGACAGTAAGTTCGGAGCAGTACTTC
TRBD1	.	TRBV10-3	TRBJ2-5	CAIKQGVDETQYF	TGTGCCATCAAACAGGGGGTTGACGAGACCCAGTACTTC
.	.	TRBV27	TRBJ1-4	CASSFKLGRTMGEKLFF	TGTGCCAGCAGTTTCAAGTTAGGGCGGACAATGGGGGAAAAACTGTTTTTT
TRBD1	.	TRBV29-1	TRBJ2-3	CSANRDSGSQAQYF	TGCAGCGCCAACCGGGACAGCGGTTCGCAGGCGCAGTATTTT
TRBD1	.	TRBV6-6	TRBJ1-1	CASSYHRGVWTEAFF	TGTGCCAGCAGTTACCACAGGGGGGTGTGGACTGAAGCTTTCTTT
.	.	TRBV7-2	TRBJ1-3	CASSLALQGVTDSGNTIYF	TGTGCCAGCAGCTTAGCGTTGCAGGGTGTTACGGACTCTGGAAACACCATATATTTT
.	.	TRBV5-4	TRBJ2-5	CASSLKKVQETQYF	TGTGCCAGCAGCTTGAAGAAAGTCCAAGAGACCCAGTACTTC
TRBD1	.	TRBV27	TRBJ1-2	CASSSLTGAYGYTF	TGTGCCAGCAGTTCCCTGACAGGGGCCTATGGCTACACCTTC
.	.	TRBV6-1	TRBJ1-1	CASSVSMNTEAFF	TGTGCCAGCAGTGTTTCAATGAACACTGAAGCTTTCTTT
.	once	TRBV2	TRBJ1-5	CASSAGSSSNQPQHF	TGTGCCAGCAGCGCGGGGTCGTCGAGCAATCAGCCCCAGCATTTT
.	.	TRBV7-9	TRBJ2-3	CASSRAFIPRTDTQYF	TGTGCCAGCAGCCGTGCATTCATTCCCCGCACAGATACGCAGTATTTT
.	.	TRBV27	TRBJ1-6	CASSSMTVPSYNSPLHF	TGTGCCAGCAGTTCCATGACAGTACCCTCCTATAATTCACCCCTCCACTTT
TRBD2	once	TRBV9	TRBJ2-7	CASSVGTPGLAGATYEQYF	TGTGCCAGCAGCGTAGGTACCCCCGGGTTAGCGGGTGCCACCTACGAGCAGTACTTC
.	.	TRBV7-2	TRBJ2-3	CASSLKVADTQYF	TGTGCCAGCAGCTTGAAAGTCGCAGATACGCAGTATTTT
.	.	TRBV9	TRBJ1-4	CASSVGNPATNEKLFF	TGTGCCAGCAGCGTAGGCAATCCTGCAACTAATGAAAAACTGTTTTTT
.	.	TRBV4-3	TRBJ1-5	CASSQEKGNQPQHF	TGCGCCAGCAGCCAAGAAAAGGGCAATCAGCCCCAGCATTTT
.	.	TRBV4-1	TRBJ1-1	CASSPNFWGENTEAFF	TGCGCCAGCAGCCCGAATTTCTGGGGAGAGAACACTGAAGCTTTCTTT
.	.	TRBV7-9	TRBJ2-5	CASSFPQTPTQYF	TGTGCCAGCAGCTTCCCGCAGACACCGACCCAGTACTTC
.	.	TRBV6-6	TRBJ1-5	CASSAGNVQPQHF	TGTGCCAGCAGTGCAGGGAACGTCCAGCCCCAGCATTTT
.	few	TRBV2	TRBJ1-5	CASRLPNQPQHF	TGTGCCAGCCGCCTCCCGAATCAGCCCCAGCATTTT
.	.	TRBV5-1	TRBJ1-5	CASSPEWGDSNQPQHF	TGCGCCAGCAGCCCGGAGTGGGGGGATAGCAATCAGCCCCAGCATTTT
TRBD1	.	TRBV10-3	TRBJ2-2	CAIRLDRGGTGELFF	TGTGCCATCAGACTCGACAGGGGGGGTACCGGGGAGCTGTTTTTT
TRBD2	.	TRBV18	TRBJ2-5	CASSSGLAGGLEETQYF	TGTGCCAGCTCATCGGGACTAGCGGGGGGGCTCGAAGAGACCCAGTACTTC
.	.	TRBV25-1	TRBJ1-5	CASSIDNQPQHF	TGTGCCAGCAGTATAGATAATCAGCCCCAGCATTTT
TRBD1	.	TRBV6-5	TRBJ2-5	CASSWTGGKETQYF	TGTGCCAGCAGTTGGACAGGGGGCAAAGAGACCCAGTACTTC